This is a list of T cell receptor beta chains from one sample in a study of blood T cell repertoires in COVID-19. Method: immunoSEQ multiplex PCR; TCRdb's copy keeps in-frame clones and lacks some. Of 200,000 to 250,000 clones listed, approximately 85% are singletons. Material: peripheral blood. These receptors were obtained from a woman between 50 and 59 years old with active or convalescent COVID-19. Both conserved end residues are part of each CDR3. D genes are given only for firm matches. Expanded clones get a size class; other rows say once, few or many, or leave the size out.

CDR3	DNA	size	V	J	D
CASSQDRGLGGGELFF	TGTGCCAGCAGCCAAGATCGCGGGTTAGGAGGCGGGGAGCTGTTTTTT	-	TRBV4-2	TRBJ2-2	-
CASRSVSGYTF	TGTGCCAGCAGGTCCGTGAGCGGCTACACCTTC	-	TRBV6-5	TRBJ1-2	-
CASGSGVGTEAFF	TGTGCCAGTGGCTCAGGGGTAGGGACTGAAGCTTTCTTT	-	TRBV2	TRBJ1-1	-
CASSFGQGADIQYF	TGTGCCAGCAGTTTCGGACAGGGGGCGGACATTCAGTACTTC	-	TRBV6-5	TRBJ2-4	TRBD1
CASSLDPGNAIGYTF	TGTGCCAGCAGCTTAGATCCAGGGAACGCTATAGGCTACACCTTC	-	TRBV11-2	TRBJ1-2	-
CASRLINEQYF	TGTGCCAGTAGACTCATCAACGAGCAGTACTTC	-	TRBV19	TRBJ2-7	-
CASGQSSGSFDEQYF	TGTGCCAGCGGCCAGTCTAGCGGGAGTTTTGACGAGCAGTACTTC	-	TRBV9	TRBJ2-7	TRBD2
CASSTGGQSPDTQYF	TGTGCCAGCAGTACAGGTGGACAGTCCCCAGATACGCAGTATTTT	-	TRBV28	TRBJ2-3	-
CASRDLRVAGGTEAFF	TGTGCCAGCAGGGATCTAAGGGTGGCAGGGGGCACTGAAGCTTTCTTT	-	TRBV28	TRBJ1-1	TRBD1
CASSETGVDYGYTF	TGTGCCAGCAGTGAGACGGGGGTCGACTATGGCTACACCTTC	-	TRBV5-4	TRBJ1-2	-
CASSDTWYHTF	TGTGCCAGTAGTGACACATGGTACCACACCTTC	-	TRBV19	TRBJ1-2	-
CASSPGQIAGYTF	TGTGCCAGCAGCCCCGGACAAATCGCCGGCTACACCTTC	few	TRBV6-5	TRBJ1-2	-
CASRGGQGLETQYF	TGTGCCAGCAGAGGCGGACAGGGACTAGAGACCCAGTACTTC	-	TRBV2	TRBJ2-5	TRBD1
CASSQMPGKNTEAFF	TGCGCCAGCAGCCAGATGCCCGGGAAGAACACTGAAGCTTTCTTT	-	TRBV4-1	TRBJ1-1	-
CASSLEAADEKLFF	TGCGCCAGCAGCTTGGAGGCGGCGGATGAAAAACTGTTTTTT	-	TRBV5-1	TRBJ1-4	-
CASSIARTLSGNTIYF	TGTGCCAGTAGTATAGCCCGGACACTCTCTGGAAACACCATATATTTT	-	TRBV19	TRBJ1-3	-
CASSLGSGDQETQYF	TGTGCCAGCAGCTTAGGCTCAGGGGACCAAGAGACCCAGTACTTC	-	TRBV7-9	TRBJ2-5	-
CASSYGQRGNLYEQYF	TGTGCCAGCAGTTACGGCCAGCGGGGAAATCTTTACGAGCAGTACTTC	-	TRBV6-5	TRBJ2-7	TRBD2
CASRRTQNTEAFF	TGTGCCAGCAGACGGACACAGAACACTGAAGCTTTCTTT	once	TRBV28	TRBJ1-1	-